This T cell receptor beta chain was sequenced for a study of beta chain features in type 1 diabetes. As every portion of the isolated RNA was reverse transcribed, the sequencing read expressed TCRB transcripts. Sequencing used immunoSEQ multiplex PCR; TCRdb keeps in-frame clones, though not all of them. This sample has around 500,000 clones, with over 10% found just once. At least ten counts were recorded for this clone. The same CDR3 can be traced to other DNA sequences in this sample. The sequence was collected from a young woman in good health. Sequencing used naive CD4+ T cells from blood.

The CDR3 coding sequence is TGTGCCAGCAGCCGGAACTCTGGGGCCAACGTCCTGACTTTC. It codes for CASSRNSGANVLTF. The chain joins TRBV14 to TRBJ2-6, with D unresolved. The CDR3 has 14 residues. Germline V lookup: CDR1 SGHDN, CDR2 FVKESK. Trimming cost V 4 bases and J 0 bases, with 4 bases left between them. Using reference TRBV14 and TRBJ2-6 for the parts outside the CDR3, the full variable domain is EAGVTQFPSHSVIEKGQTVTLRCDPISGHDNLYWYRRVMGKEIKFLLHFVKESKQDESGMPNNRFLAERTGGTYSTLKVQPAELEDSGVYFCASSRNSGANVLTFGAGSRLTVL.